The 5 T cell receptor beta chains below come from one sample, sequenced in a study of CD8 T cells in Susac syndrome. After extraction with the RNeasy kit, about 0.45 to 1 ug of the RNA was reverse transcribed using random hexamers. TCRdb independently ran MiXCR on the immunoSEQ multiplex PCR reads; one entry per CDR3 protein. The table shows some 68,000 distinct CDR3 sequences, with roughly 93% occurring only once. Sequencing was carried out using CD4+ T cells from PBMCs. The source of these receptors is a human donor with Susac syndrome.

The chain carries TRBV29-1 and TRBJ2-5; weak D call: TRBD1 (6 bases). V was clipped by 4 bases and J by 1 base, with 10 bases between them. CDR1 SQVTM and CDR2 ANQGSEA come from the germline V gene. The CDR3 totals 13 residues. The CDR3 bases are TGCAGCGTTGCACAGGGTTTCCAAGAGACCCAGTACTTC. Translation gives CSVAQGFQETQYF.

The chain couples TRBV3-1 to TRBJ2-5, with D perhaps matching TRBD2 (5 bases). V was cut by 3 bases and J by 5 bases, with 16 bases left in between. The CDR3 is 15 residues long. Germline CDR1 and CDR2: LGHDT and YNNKEL (reference sequence). This CDR3 is CASSQLPPGEETQYF. The CDR3 region has the DNA TGTGCCAGCAGCCAGCTCCCCCCCGGGGAGGAGACCCAGTACTTC.

This rearrangement joins TRBV7-9 to TRBJ2-7; TRBD1 is a possible D gene (6 bases). Per the germline V gene, CDR1 is SEHNR and CDR2 is FQNEAQ (reference sequence). V lost 1 base and J 2 bases, leaving 9 bases between the germline ends. There are 14 residues in the CDR3. DNA of the CDR3: TGTGCCAGCAGCTTAGGCACAGGGCCCTACGAGCAGTACTTC. Protein sequence: CASSLGTGPYEQYF. The full variable domain, its missing parts supplied by reference TRBV7-9 and TRBJ2-7, is DTGVSQNPRHKITKRGQNVTFRCDPISEHNRLYWYRQTLGQGPEFLTYFQNEAQLEKSRLLSDRFSAERPKGSFSTLEIQRTEQGDSAMYLCASSLGTGPYEQYFGPGTRLTVT.

The genes are TRBV7-3 and TRBJ1-2; D is perhaps TRBD1 (6 bases). Germline V lookup: CDR1 SGHTA, CDR2 FQGTGA. The CDR3 runs to 14 residues. Trimming pared 2 bases from V and 4 bases from J, leaving 11 bases between. The CDR3 here is CASSLSQGGYGYTF. The CDR3 DNA reads TGTGCCAGCAGCTTATCACAGGGTGGCTATGGCTACACCTTC.

The J gene is TRBJ2-7, the V gene TRBV20-1, with 11 bases lining up with TRBD1. V shed 1 base, J shed 5 bases, and the junction held 4 bases outside the gene matches. This CDR3 contains 14 residues. Germline V gene lookup returns CDR1 DFQATT and CDR2 SNEGSKA (reference sequence). DNA of the CDR3: TGCAGTGCTAGAGTTCCGGGACAGGGGGACGAGCAGTACTTC. Translated: CSARVPGQGDEQYF.